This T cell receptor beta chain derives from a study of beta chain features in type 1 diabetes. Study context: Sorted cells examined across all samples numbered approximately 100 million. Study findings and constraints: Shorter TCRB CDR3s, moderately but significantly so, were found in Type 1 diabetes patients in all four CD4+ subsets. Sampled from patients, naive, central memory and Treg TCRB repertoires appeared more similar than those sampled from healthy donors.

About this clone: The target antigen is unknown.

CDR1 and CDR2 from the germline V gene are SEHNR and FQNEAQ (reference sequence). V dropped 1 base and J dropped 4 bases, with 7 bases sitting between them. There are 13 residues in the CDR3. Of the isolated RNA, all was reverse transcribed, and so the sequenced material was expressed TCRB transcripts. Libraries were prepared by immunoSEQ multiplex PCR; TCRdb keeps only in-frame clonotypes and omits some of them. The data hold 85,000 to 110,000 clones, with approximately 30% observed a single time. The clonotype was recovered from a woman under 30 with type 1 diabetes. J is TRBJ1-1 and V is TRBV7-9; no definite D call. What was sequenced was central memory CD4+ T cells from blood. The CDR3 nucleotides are TGTGCCAGCAGCTTAGTATTGAGCACTGAAGCTTTCTTT. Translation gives CASSLVLSTEAFF.